This T cell receptor (beta chain) was sequenced in a study of blood T cell repertoires in COVID-19. Looking at the study overall: Samples came from the United States, Italy and Spain, spanning acute and convalescent COVID-19. Sources were T cells, B-cell-depleted T cells, or PBMCs; the material itself was cDNA or gDNA.

Losses at the gene ends were 3 bases for V and 1 base for J; bases not matched to a gene: 1. Germline V gene sequence: CDR1 MNHEY, CDR2 SMNVEV (reference sequence). The CDR3 loop spans 14 amino acids. In its sample, this clone was seen once. Study processing details: Reference gene primer amplification yielded estimated nucleated cell counts. TCRdb's table, derived via immunoSEQ multiplex PCR, lists solely in-frame clones and lacks some. Clone size and V and J calls were adopted from that table, with D and trimming inferred from the DNA. The table records some 250,000 clones, about 68% of them present only once.

This sequence was found in a woman of 80 years or more with acute or convalescent COVID-19. The sample consisted of peripheral blood. V gene TRBV27 combines with J gene TRBJ2-5; 8 nucleotides align to TRBD2. CDR3 in amino acids: CASSFLAGQETQYF. In DNA form, the CDR3 reads TGTGCCAGCAGTTTCCTAGCGGGCCAAGAGACCCAGTACTTC.